This passage covers 22 T cell receptor beta chains from one sample sequenced in a study of blood T cell repertoires in COVID-19. Assay used: immunoSEQ multiplex PCR; TCRdb lists only in-frame clones, some missing. The sample includes about 390,000 clones, about 89% of them seen just once. Source material: peripheral blood. The receptor set was obtained from a woman aged 55-70 years with COVID-19, enrolled during active disease.

The J gene is TRBJ1-1, the V gene TRBV18, with D uncertain. This CDR3 region has 13 residues. Germline CDR1 KGHSH, CDR2 LQKENI. Deletions cut 4 bases from V and 3 bases from J, with 9 bases between. CDR3 coding DNA: TGTGCCAGCTCACGAGTCGAAGACACTGAAGCTTTCTTT. Protein sequence: CASSRVEDTEAFF.

This chain links TRBV5-1 with TRBJ2-1; TRBD2 matches at 10 bases. This CDR3 has 15 amino acids. Germline V gives CDR1 SGHRS, CDR2 YFSETQ. Trimming cost V 4 bases and J 8 bases; bases outside gene matches: 9. The CDR3 sequence is CASSLPSGGRDEQFF. DNA for the CDR3: TGCGCCAGCAGCCTGCCTAGCGGGGGTAGGGATGAGCAGTTCTTC.

The CDR3, as DNA: TGCGCCAGCAGACCCACAGGGAGTCATTCACCCCTCCACTTT. The encoded protein is CASRPTGSHSPLHF. The rearrangement joins TRBV5-1 to TRBJ1-6, with a possible D match to TRBD1 (6 bases). Germline V CDR1 and CDR2: SGHRS, YFSETQ. V was shortened by 5 bases and J by 8 bases, with 14 bases between the two germline ends. CDR3 size: 14 residues. The full variable domain, with the rest looked up from reference TRBV5-1 and TRBJ1-6, is KAGVTQTPRYLIKTRGQQVTLSCSPISGHRSVSWYQQTPGQGLQFLFEYFSETQRNKGNFPGRFSGRQFSNSRSEMNVSTLELGDSALYLCASRPTGSHSPLHFGNGTRLTVT.

The chain employs TRBV18 and TRBJ2-7; TRBD1 matches at 7 bases. V dropped 6 bases and J dropped 5; count of bases not matched to a gene: 4. This CDR3 region has 12 residues. The germline gives CDR1 KGHSH, CDR2 LQKENI. The CDR3 here is CASSRDRDEQYF. CDR3 nucleotides: TGTGCCAGCTCTCGAGACAGGGACGAGCAGTACTTC.

The rearrangement joins TRBV5-8 to TRBJ2-2; D is possibly TRBD2 (5 bases). The CDR3 extends over 13 amino acids. V lost 4 bases and J 6 bases, leaving 10 bases between the germline ends. The germline V gene encodes CDR1 SGHTS and CDR2 YDEGEE. CDR3 sequence: CASSPGGAGELFF. CDR3 bases: TGTGCCAGCAGCCCTGGAGGAGCCGGGGAGCTGTTTTTT.

This sequence joins TRBV6-5 and TRBJ2-1; TRBD2 agrees at 7 bases. CDR1 is MNHEY, CDR2 SVGAGI, per germline. The ends lost 5 bases at V and 6 bases at J; junction bases unmatched: 7. This CDR3 spans 14 amino acids. Here the CDR3 reads CASSPSGRGNEQFF. CDR3 in DNA: TGTGCCAGCAGTCCTAGCGGTAGGGGCAATGAGCAGTTCTTC.

The chain links TRBV19 to TRBJ2-5; the match to TRBD2 covers 11 bases. The CDR3 is 15 residues long. Germline lookup yields CDR1 LNHDA and CDR2 SQIVND (reference sequence). The V segment lost 6 bases and the J segment 2 bases; nucleotides outside the gene matches: 5. CDR3 bases: TGTGCCAGTAGCACGGGACTAGCGGTACAAGAGACCCAGTACTTC. Amino acid sequence: CASSTGLAVQETQYF.

The chain recombines TRBV6-6 with TRBJ2-2; D gene uncertain. Germline CDR1 MNHNY, CDR2 SVGAGI (reference sequence). This CDR3 comprises 13 residues. The ends were cut back, 5 bases at V and 5 bases at J, with 9 bases in the middle. The CDR3 region is CASSNYETGELFF. The CDR3 region has the DNA TGTGCCAGCAGTAACTATGAGACCGGGGAGCTGTTTTTT.

On this clone: The sample contains more than one DNA sequence encoding this CDR3. The chain is built from TRBV3-1 (or the pseudogene TRBV3-2) and TRBJ2-3; D may be TRBD1 (6 bases). This CDR3 has 16 amino acids. In germline, CDR1 is LGHDT, CDR2 YNNKEL (reference sequence). V was cut by 0 bases and J by 4 bases, with 14 bases left in between. CDR3 bases: TGTGCCAGCAGCCAAGATTCAGGGGCTAGGGCAGATACGCAGTATTTT. Translation gives CASSQDSGARADTQYF.

This clone appeared once. V and J are TRBV2 and TRBJ1-5; 8 bases agree with TRBD1. This CDR3 has 16 amino acids. Germline assignment: CDR1 SNHLY and CDR2 FYNNEI. V lost 2 bases and J lost 6; bases outside the gene matches: 9. The CDR3 coding sequence is TGTGCCAGCAGTGAACGAGGCAGGGGGCCCTTTCAGCCCCAGCATTTT. Its protein is CASSERGRGPFQPQHF.

The CDR3 region has the DNA TGTGCCACTAAGAGGGGGCCTAACACTGAAGCTTTCTTT. It yields the protein CATKRGPNTEAFF. This chain uses TRBV11-2 with TRBJ1-1; 7 bases line up with TRBD1. The germline gives CDR1 SGHAT, CDR2 FQNNGV. Trimming took 10 bases from V and 2 from J; bases not matched to a gene: 7. The length of the CDR3 is 13 residues.

CDR3 sequence: CASSQERQGGTGELFF. CDR3 in DNA: TGTGCCAGCAGCCAAGAACGGCAGGGGGGCACCGGGGAGCTGTTTTTT. This chain uses TRBV4-2 with TRBJ2-2, with TRBD1 as a possible D gene (7 bases). The CDR3 has 16 amino acids. Germline V gene lookup returns CDR1 LGHNA and CDR2 YNFKEQ. V lost 0 bases, J lost 4 bases, and 12 bases lay in between.

This clone was observed a few times. An end of the junction does not agree with germline; a read error may underlie this. The chain links TRBV7-7 to TRBJ2-3; 9 bases are shared with TRBD1. Germline V gene sequence: CDR1 SSHAT, CDR2 FNYEAQ (reference sequence). This CDR3 spans 15 amino acids. CDR3 region: CASSLGTGRTDTQYF. DNA of the CDR3: TGTGCTAGCAGCTTAGGGACAGGGCGCACAGATACGCAGTATTTT.

The J gene is TRBJ1-6, the V gene TRBV28; D is possibly TRBD1 (6 bases). V was shortened by 2 bases and J by 9 bases, with 14 bases between the two germline ends. The CDR3 length is 15 residues. CDR1 and CDR2 from the germline V gene are MDHEN and SYDVKM. The CDR3 is CASSLGGAGFSPLHF. For the CDR3, the DNA is TGTGCCAGCAGTTTAGGGGGGGCCGGATTTTCACCCCTCCACTTT. The full variable domain, with the rest looked up from reference TRBV28 and TRBJ1-6, is DVKVTQSSRYLVKRTGEKVFLECVQDMDHENMFWYRQDPGLGLRLIYFSYDVKMKEKGDIPEGYSVSREKKERFSLILESASTNQTSMYLCASSLGGAGFSPLHFGNGTRLTVT.

This chain uses TRBV7-6 with TRBJ2-3; D possibly corresponds to TRBD1 (5 bases). This CDR3 has 15 amino acids. Per germline, CDR1 SGHVS and CDR2 FNYEAQ. The ends were cut back, 1 base at V and 2 bases at J, with 10 bases in the middle. CDR3 nucleotide sequence: TGTGCCAGCAGCTTAGGAGACAGAACCACAGATACGCAGTATTTT. Its translation is CASSLGDRTTDTQYF.

This clone was observed a single time. The rearrangement links TRBV6-2 or TRBV6-3 to TRBJ1-2, with D possibly matching TRBD1 (6 bases). V was shortened by 0 bases and J by 13 bases, with 12 bases between the two germline ends. The CDR3 is made up of 12 amino acids. CDR1 is MNHEY, CDR2 SVGEGT, per germline. The DNA for the CDR3 is TGTGCCAGCAGTTACTCGACACAGGGTGGCACCTTC. As protein: CASSYSTQGGTF.

V gene TRBV7-3 combines with J gene TRBJ2-5; TRBD2 matches at 10 bases. J lost 5 bases, V lost 5 bases, and 5 bases had no gene match. The length of the CDR3 is 14 residues. Germline CDR1 and CDR2: SGHTA and FQGTGA. The CDR3 coding sequence is TGTGCCAGCAGCCCAGCGGGGGGGCGGGAGACCCAGTACTTC. It is translated as CASSPAGGRETQYF.

The J gene is TRBJ2-2, the V gene TRBV5-8; D call uncertain. Per germline, CDR1 SGHTS and CDR2 YDEGEE. The CDR3 extends over 14 amino acids. Trimming pared 0 bases from V and 1 base from J, leaving 4 bases between. CDR3 DNA: TGTGCCAGCAGCTTGGCAGGGAACACCGGGGAGCTGTTTTTT. Translation: CASSLAGNTGELFF. Together with reference TRBV5-8 and TRBJ2-2, the CDR3 gives the full variable domain: EAGVTQSPTHLIKTRGQQATLRCSPISGHTSVYWYQQALGLGLQFLLWYDEGEERNRGNFPPRFSGRQFPNYSSELNVNALELEDSALYLCASSLAGNTGELFFGEGSRLTVL.

The V and J genes are TRBV3-1 (or the pseudogene TRBV3-2) and TRBJ1-2; 9 bases match TRBD1. Germline lookup yields CDR1 LGHDT and CDR2 YNNKEL (reference sequence). V lost 4 bases, J lost 7 bases, and 16 bases stayed unmatched. The CDR3 spans 17 residues. The CDR3 here is CASSPLGPLGTGSGYTF. In nucleotides, the CDR3 is TGTGCCAGCAGCCCTTTAGGGCCCCTAGGGACAGGGAGTGGCTACACCTTC.

The chain links TRBV10-2 to TRBJ2-6; the D gene is possibly TRBD1 (7 bases). Trimming shortened V by 4 bases and J by 4 bases, and 17 bases separated the two germline ends. CDR3 length: 17 amino acids. Germline CDR1 WSHSY, CDR2 SAAADI. CDR3 DNA: TGCGCCAGCAGTGCCCCAGGGGGGACATTCGGGGCCAACGTCCTGACTTTC. Translated: CASSAPGGTFGANVLTF.

The chain has TRBV5-4 and TRBJ2-2; 8 nucleotides align to TRBD2. The V gene end was trimmed by 4 bases and the J gene end by 6 bases; junction bases not matched to a gene: 8. The CDR3 consists of 15 residues. Germline values: CDR1 SGHNT, CDR2 YYREEE (reference sequence). The CDR3 bases are TGTGCCAGCAGCCTCAGTCGGGGGGGGGCCGGGGAGCTGTTTTTT. This translates into CASSLSRGGAGELFF.

CDR3 sequence (DNA): TGTGCCAGCAGTTTAGGGGGGGCGCAGGGCACTGAAGCTTTCTTT. Amino acid sequence: CASSLGGAQGTEAFF. The chain employs TRBV28 and TRBJ1-1; possible D gene TRBD1, 6 bases. Germline lookup yields CDR1 MDHEN and CDR2 SYDVKM. V was pared by 2 bases and J by 4 bases, with 14 bases between. The CDR3 covers 15 residues.